This TCR beta chain was sequenced during a study of cytomegalovirus exposure and HLA in healthy donors. The PCR employed 60 Vbeta primers together with 13 Jbeta primers. The method was immunoSEQ multiplex PCR; TCRdb's version includes in-frame clones alone and lacks a portion of them. Of roughly 150,000 clones in the sample, about 80% were seen once. The CDR3 has 13 amino acids. From germline, CDR1 is SGHRS and CDR2 YFSETQ. With 3 bases removed from V and 6 bases from J, the gap between germline ends came to 11 bases. The gene calls are TRBV5-1 and TRBJ2-3, with no clear D. This clonotype was sampled from a woman aged 45-65 years in good health and CMV-seropositive. The material sequenced was PBMCs. CDR3 region: CASSSLFEDTQYF. Written as DNA, the CDR3 is TGCGCCAGCAGCTCCCTATTTGAGGATACGCAGTATTTT.